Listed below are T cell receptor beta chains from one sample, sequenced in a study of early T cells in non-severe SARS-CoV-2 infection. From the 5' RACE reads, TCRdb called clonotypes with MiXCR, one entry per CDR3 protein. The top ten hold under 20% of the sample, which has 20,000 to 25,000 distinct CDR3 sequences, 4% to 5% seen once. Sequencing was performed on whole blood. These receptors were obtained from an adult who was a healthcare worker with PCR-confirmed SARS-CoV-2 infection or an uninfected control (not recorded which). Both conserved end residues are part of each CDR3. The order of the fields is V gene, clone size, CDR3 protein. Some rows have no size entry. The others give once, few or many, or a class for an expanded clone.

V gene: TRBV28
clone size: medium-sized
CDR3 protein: CASSNTPGDEQYF

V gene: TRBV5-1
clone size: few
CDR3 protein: CASSLGSPNNEQFF

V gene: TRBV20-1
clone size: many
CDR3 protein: CSARRSGGATDTQYF

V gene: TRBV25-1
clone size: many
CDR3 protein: CASRPPVANTEAFF

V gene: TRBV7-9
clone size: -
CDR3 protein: CASSLMVGDEKLFF

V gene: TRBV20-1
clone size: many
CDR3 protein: CSANQGPQRRTQYF

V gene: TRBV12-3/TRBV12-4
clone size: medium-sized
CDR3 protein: CASSLGYNPYEQYF

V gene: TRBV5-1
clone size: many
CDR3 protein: CASSLSGQETQYF

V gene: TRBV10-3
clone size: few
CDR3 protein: CAISGVLGGGSYNEQFF

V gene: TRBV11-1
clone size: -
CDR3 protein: CASSLRGPADTQYF

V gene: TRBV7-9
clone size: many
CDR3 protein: CASSSLQKRSTDTQYF

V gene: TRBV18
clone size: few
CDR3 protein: CASSAAGLRGEAFF

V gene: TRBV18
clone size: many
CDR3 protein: CASSPNNLGGSNYGYTF

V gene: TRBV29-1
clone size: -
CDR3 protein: CSVEPTDYYGYTF

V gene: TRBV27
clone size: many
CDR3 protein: CASSLFTGDFTDTQYF

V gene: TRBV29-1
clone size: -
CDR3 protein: CSAGTDPNSPLHF

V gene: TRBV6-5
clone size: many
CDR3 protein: CASSGRVPGPGFF

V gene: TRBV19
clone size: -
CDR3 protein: CASSNWGVGQYF

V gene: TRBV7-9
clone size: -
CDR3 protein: CASSLMSAGRQETQYF

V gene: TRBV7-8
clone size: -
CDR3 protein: CASSGDSYNEQFF

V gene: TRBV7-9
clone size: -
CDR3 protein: CASSLARTPLNTEAFF

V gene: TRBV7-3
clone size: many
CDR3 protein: CASSFKGTGELFF

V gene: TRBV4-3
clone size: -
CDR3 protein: CASSQASGRATNEKLFF

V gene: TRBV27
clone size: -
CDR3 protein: CASSLSRAGNSPLHF

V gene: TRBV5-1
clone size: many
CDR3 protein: CASRERAVYEQYF

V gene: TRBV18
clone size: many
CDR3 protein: CASSQGFSNQPQHF

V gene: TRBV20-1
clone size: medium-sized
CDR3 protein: CSARDWSSFHNEQFF

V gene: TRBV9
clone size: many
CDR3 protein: CASSVAPAYGTDEQFF

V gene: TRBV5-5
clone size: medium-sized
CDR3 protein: CASRPGQGNYEQYF

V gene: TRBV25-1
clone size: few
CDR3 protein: CASSITQDRASTGELFF

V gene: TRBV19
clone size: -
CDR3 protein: CASSKQVAKNIQYF

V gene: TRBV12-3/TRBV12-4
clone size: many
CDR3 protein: CASNLDRASGNTIYF

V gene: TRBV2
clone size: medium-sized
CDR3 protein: CASSRDTQETQYF

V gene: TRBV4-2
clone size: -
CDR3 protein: CASNPALGGREKLFF

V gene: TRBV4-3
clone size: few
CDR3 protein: CASSQGRDTGELFF

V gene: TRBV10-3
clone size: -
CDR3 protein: CAISLRDGAGIKETQYF